The text below deals with one T cell receptor beta chain. V lost 4 bases to trimming and J lost 7 bases; unmatched junction nucleotides: 11. This CDR3 is built from 15 residues. Germline values: CDR1 SGHRS, CDR2 YFSETQ. This entry belongs to a study of shared clonotypes between healthy human individuals. Profiling relied on immunoSEQ multiplex PCR, and the TCRdb table lists in-frame clones only, not all of them. The data hold 2 million to 2.5 million clones, with 93% observed a single time. The chain joins TRBV5-1 to TRBJ1-5; 7 bases agree with TRBD1. The clonotype originates from a man between 18 and 35 years old in good health. Some clones in this sample may be carry-over from other donors' samples. Sequencing was carried out using naive CD4+ T cells from PBMCs. Subset given: CD45RA+ positively selected. The CDR3 nucleotides read TGCGCCAGCAGCCTCCAAGGGGGCGCGGGGCAGCCCCAGCATTTT. It encodes CASSLQGGAGQPQHF.